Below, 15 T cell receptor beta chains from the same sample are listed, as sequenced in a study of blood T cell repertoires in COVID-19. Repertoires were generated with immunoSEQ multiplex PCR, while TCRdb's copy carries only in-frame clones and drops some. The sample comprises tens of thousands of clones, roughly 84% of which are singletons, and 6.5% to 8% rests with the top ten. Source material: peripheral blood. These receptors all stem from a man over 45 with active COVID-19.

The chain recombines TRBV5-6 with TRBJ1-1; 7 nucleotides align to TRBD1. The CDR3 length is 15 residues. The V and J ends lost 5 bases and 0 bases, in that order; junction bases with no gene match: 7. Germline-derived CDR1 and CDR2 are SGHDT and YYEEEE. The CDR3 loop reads CASSSQGIVNTEAFF. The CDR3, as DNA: TGTGCCAGCAGTTCACAGGGGATCGTGAACACTGAAGCTTTCTTT.

The CDR3 nucleotides read TGTGCCAGCAGCTTTCTAGGGGGTAGCTCCTACGAGCAGTACTTC. It encodes CASSFLGGSSYEQYF. This chain joins TRBV5-6 and TRBJ2-7, with TRBD1 as a possible D gene (6 bases). Germline V gene data show CDR1 as SGHDT and CDR2 as YYEEEE. The CDR3 spans 15 residues. The V end lost 2 bases, the J end lost 0 bases, and 12 bases lay between the germline ends. The variable domain in full, completed from reference TRBV5-6 and TRBJ2-7, reads DAGVTQSPTHLIKTRGQQVTLRCSPKSGHDTVSWYQQALGQGPQFIFQYYEEEERQRGNFPDRFSGHQFPNYSSELNVNALLLGDSALYLCASSFLGGSSYEQYFGPGTRLTVT.

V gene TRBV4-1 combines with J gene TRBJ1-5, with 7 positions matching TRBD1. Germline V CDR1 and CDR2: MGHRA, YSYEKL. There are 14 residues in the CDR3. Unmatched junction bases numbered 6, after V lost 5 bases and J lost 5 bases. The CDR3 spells CASSWGQPDQPQHF. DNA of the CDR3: TGCGCCAGCAGCTGGGGACAGCCGGATCAGCCCCAGCATTTT.

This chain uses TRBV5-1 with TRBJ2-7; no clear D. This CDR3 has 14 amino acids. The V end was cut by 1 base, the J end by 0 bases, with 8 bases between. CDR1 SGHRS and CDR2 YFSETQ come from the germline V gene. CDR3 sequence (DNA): TGCGCCAGCAGCTTGATAGCTAGCTCCTACGAGCAGTACTTC. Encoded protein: CASSLIASSYEQYF.

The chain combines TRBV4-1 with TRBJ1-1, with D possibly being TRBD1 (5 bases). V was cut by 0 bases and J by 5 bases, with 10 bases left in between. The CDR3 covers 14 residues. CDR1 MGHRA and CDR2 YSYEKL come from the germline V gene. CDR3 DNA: TGCGCCAGCAGCCAAGATTCCGGGGGGACTGAAGCTTTCTTT. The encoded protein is CASSQDSGGTEAFF.

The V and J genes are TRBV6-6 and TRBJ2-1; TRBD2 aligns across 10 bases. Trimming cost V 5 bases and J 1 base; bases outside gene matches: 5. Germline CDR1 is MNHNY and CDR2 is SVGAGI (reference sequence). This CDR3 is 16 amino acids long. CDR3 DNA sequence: TGTGCCAGCAGTCCCCGGACTAGCGGTTCCTACAATGAGCAGTTCTTC. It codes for CASSPRTSGSYNEQFF.

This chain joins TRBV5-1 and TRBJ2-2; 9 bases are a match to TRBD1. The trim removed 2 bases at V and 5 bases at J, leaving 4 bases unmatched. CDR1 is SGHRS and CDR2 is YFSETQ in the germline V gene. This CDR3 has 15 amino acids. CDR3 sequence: CASSFRDRVTGELFF. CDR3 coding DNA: TGCGCCAGCAGCTTCCGGGACAGGGTAACCGGGGAGCTGTTTTTT.

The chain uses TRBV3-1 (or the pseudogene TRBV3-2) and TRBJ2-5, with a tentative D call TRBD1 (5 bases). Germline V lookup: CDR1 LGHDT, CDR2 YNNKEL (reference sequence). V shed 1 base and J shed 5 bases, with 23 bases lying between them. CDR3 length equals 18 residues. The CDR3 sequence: CASSQGARTPGWMETQYF. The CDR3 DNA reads TGTGCCAGCAGCCAAGGGGCCAGGACACCCGGTTGGATGGAGACCCAGTACTTC.

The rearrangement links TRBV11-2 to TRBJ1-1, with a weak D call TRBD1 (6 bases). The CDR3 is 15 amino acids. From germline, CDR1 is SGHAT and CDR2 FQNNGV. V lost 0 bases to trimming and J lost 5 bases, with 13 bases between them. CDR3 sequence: CASSLDRGAETEAFF. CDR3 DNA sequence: TGTGCCAGCAGCTTAGATCGGGGGGCGGAAACTGAAGCTTTCTTT.

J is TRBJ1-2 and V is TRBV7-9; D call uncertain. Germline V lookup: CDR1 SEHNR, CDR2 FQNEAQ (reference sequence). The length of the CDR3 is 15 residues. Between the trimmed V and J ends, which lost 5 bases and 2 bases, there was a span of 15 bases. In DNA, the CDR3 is TGTGCCAGCAGCCTAAAGATGTTGGAGAACTATGGCTACACCTTC. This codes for CASSLKMLENYGYTF.

CDR3 region: CASSSGQGRHTQYF. CDR3 in DNA: TGTGCCAGCAGCTCGGGACAGGGGAGACATACGCAGTATTTT. V usage is TRBV5-6 and J usage is TRBJ2-3; TRBD1 agrees at 10 bases. The CDR3 sequence is 14 residues long. The V and J ends lost 3 bases and 7 bases, in that order; junction bases with no gene match: 5. Germline V lookup: CDR1 SGHDT, CDR2 YYEEEE.

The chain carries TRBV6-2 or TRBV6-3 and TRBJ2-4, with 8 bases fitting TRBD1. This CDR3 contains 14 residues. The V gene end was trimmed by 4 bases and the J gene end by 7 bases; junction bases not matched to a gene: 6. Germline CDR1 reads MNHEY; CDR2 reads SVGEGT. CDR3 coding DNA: TGTGCCAGCAGTTTTGAGACAGGGGCCAACATTCAGTACTTC. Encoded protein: CASSFETGANIQYF.

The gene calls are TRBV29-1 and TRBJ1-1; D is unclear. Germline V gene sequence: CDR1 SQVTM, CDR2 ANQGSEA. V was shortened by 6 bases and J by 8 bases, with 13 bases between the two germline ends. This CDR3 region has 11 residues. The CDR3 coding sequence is TGCAGCGTAGAGGACTTAACAGAAGCTTTCTTT. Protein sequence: CSVEDLTEAFF.

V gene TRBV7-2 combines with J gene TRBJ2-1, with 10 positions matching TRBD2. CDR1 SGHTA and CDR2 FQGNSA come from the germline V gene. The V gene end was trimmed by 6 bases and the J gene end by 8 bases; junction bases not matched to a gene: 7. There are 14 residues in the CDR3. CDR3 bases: TGTGCCAGCAGACCCGGACTAGCGGCCTATGAGCAGTTCTTC. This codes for CASRPGLAAYEQFF.

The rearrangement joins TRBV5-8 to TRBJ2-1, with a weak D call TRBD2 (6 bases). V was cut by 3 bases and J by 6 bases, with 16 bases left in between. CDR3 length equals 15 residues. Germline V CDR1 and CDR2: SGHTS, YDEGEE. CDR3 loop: CASSSMGGNGNEQFF. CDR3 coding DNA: TGTGCCAGCAGCTCTATGGGGGGAAACGGCAATGAGCAGTTCTTC.